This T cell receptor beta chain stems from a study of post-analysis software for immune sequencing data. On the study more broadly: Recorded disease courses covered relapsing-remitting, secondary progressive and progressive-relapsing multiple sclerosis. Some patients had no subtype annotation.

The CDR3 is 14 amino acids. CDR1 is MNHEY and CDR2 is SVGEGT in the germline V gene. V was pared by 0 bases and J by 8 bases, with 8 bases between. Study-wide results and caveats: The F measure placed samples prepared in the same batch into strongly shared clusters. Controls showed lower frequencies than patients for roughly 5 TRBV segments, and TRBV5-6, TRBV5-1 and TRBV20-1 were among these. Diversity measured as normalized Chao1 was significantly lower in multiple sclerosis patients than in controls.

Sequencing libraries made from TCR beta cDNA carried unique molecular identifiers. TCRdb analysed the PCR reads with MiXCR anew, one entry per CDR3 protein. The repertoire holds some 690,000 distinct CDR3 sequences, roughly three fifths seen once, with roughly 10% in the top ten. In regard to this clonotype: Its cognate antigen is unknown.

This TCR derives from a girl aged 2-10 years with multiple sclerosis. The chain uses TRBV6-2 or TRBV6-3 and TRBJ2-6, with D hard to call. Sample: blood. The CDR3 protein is CASSYSRLPNVLTF. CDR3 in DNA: TGTGCCAGCAGTTACTCCCGGCTCCCCAACGTCCTGACTTTC.